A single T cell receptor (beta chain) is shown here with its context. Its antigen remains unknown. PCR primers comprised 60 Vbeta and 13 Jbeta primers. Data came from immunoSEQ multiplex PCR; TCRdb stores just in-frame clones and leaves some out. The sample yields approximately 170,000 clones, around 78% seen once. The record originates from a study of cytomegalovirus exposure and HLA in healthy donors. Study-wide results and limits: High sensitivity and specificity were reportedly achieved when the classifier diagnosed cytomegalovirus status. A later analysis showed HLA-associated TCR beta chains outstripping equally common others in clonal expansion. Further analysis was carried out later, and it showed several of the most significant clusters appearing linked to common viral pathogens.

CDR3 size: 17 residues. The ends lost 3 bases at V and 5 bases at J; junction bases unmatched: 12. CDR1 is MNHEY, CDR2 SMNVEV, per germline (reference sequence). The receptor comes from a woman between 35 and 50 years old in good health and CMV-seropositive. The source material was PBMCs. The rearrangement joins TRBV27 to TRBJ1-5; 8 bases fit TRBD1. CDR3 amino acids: CASSFGQGATVDQPQHF. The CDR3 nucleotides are TGTGCCAGCAGTTTCGGGCAGGGGGCTACGGTAGATCAGCCCCAGCATTTT.